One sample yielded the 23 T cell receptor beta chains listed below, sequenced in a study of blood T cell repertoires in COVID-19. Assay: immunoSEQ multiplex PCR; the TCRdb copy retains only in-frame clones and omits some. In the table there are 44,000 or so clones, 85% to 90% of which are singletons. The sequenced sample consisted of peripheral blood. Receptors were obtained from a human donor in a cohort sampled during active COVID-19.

The CDR3 DNA follows: TGTGCCAGCAGCCAGGATCCTACAGGGTATCCCTACGAGCAGTACTTC. This encodes CASSQDPTGYPYEQYF. The chain recombines TRBV3-1 (or the pseudogene TRBV3-2) with TRBJ2-7; D is possibly TRBD1 (6 bases). Germline CDR1 and CDR2: LGHDT and YNNKEL (reference sequence). The CDR3 is 16 residues long. V lost 3 bases and J 2 bases, leaving 17 bases between the germline ends.

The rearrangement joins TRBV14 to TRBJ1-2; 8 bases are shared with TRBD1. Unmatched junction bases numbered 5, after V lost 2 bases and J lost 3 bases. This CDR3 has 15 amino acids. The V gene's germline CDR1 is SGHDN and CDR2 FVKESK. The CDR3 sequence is CASSQPTGGDYGYTF. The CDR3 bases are TGTGCCAGCAGCCAACCTACAGGGGGAGACTATGGCTACACCTTC.

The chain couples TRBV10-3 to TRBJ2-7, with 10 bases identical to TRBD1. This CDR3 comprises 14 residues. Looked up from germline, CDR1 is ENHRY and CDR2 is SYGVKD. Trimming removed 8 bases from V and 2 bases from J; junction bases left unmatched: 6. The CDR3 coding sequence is TGTGCCATCCGACGGGACAGGGGTACCTACGAGCAGTACTTC. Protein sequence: CAIRRDRGTYEQYF.

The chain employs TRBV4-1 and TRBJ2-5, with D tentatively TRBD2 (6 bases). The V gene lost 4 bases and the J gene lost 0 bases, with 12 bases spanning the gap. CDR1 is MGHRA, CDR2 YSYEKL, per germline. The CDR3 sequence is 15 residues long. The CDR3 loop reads CASSPQRRDQETQYF. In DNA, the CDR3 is TGCGCCAGCAGCCCCCAGCGGAGGGACCAAGAGACCCAGTACTTC.

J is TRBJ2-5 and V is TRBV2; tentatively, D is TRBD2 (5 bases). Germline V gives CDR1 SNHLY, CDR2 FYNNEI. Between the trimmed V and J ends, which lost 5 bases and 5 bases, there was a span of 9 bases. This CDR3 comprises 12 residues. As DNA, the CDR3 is TGTGCCAGCAGTCCGGGGTGGGAGACCCAGTACTTC. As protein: CASSPGWETQYF.

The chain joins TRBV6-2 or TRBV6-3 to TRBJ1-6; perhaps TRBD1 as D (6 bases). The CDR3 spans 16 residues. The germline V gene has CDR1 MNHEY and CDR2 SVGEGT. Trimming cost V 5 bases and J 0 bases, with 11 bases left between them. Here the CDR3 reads CASSPGHHSYNSPLHF. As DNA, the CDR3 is TGTGCCAGCAGTCCGGGACACCACTCCTATAATTCACCCCTCCACTTT.

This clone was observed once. Written as DNA, the CDR3 is TGCAGTGCTAGTGCGGGGGGCAATCAGCCCCAGCATTTT. This gives the protein CSASAGGNQPQHF. This chain connects TRBV20-1 to TRBJ1-5; D might be TRBD1 (5 bases). The germline V gene has CDR1 DFQATT and CDR2 SNEGSKA (reference sequence). This CDR3 has 13 residues. With 3 bases removed from V and 2 bases from J, the gap between germline ends came to 8 bases.

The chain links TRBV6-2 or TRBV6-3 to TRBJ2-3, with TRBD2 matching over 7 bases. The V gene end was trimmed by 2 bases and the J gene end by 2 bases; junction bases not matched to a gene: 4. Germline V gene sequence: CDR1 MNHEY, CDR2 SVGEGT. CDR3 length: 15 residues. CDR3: CASSYPAGPTDTQYF. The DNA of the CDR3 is TGTGCCAGCAGTTACCCAGCGGGGCCCACAGATACGCAGTATTTT.

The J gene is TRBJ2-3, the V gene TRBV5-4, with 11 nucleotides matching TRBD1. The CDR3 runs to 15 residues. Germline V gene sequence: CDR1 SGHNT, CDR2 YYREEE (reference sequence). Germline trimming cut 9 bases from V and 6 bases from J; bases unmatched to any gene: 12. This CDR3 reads CATWTGGASFDTQYF. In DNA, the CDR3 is TGTGCCACCTGGACAGGGGGCGCATCATTCGATACGCAGTATTTT.

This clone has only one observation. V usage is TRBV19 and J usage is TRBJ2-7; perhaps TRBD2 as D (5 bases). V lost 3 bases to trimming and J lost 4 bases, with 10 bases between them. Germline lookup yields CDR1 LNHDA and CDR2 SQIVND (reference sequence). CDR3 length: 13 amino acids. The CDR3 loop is CASSIGLSYEQYF. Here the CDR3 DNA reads TGTGCCAGTAGTATTGGACTCTCTTACGAGCAGTACTTC.

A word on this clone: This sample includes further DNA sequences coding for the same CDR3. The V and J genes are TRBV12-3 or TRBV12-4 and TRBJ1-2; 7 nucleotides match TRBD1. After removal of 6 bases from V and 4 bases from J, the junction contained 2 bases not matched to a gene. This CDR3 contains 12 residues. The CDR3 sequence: CASSSGGYGYTF. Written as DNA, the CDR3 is TGTGCCAGCAGCTCAGGGGGCTATGGCTACACCTTC.

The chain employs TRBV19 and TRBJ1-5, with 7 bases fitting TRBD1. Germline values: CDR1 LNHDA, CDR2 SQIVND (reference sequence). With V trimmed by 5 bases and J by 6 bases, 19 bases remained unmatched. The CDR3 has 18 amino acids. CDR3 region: CASSPPPQRQGVGQPQHF. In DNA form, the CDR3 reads TGTGCCAGTAGTCCCCCTCCCCAAAGGCAGGGGGTTGGTCAGCCCCAGCATTTT.

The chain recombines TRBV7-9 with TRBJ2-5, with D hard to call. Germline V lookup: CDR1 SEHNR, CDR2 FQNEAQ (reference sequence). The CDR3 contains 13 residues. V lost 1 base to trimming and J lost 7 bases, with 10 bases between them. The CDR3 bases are TGTGCCAGCAGCTTAGGTCCACATGGGACCCAGTACTTC. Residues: CASSLGPHGTQYF. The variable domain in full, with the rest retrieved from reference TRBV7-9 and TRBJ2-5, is DTGVSQNPRHKITKRGQNVTFRCDPISEHNRLYWYRQTLGQGPEFLTYFQNEAQLEKSRLLSDRFSAERPKGSFSTLEIQRTEQGDSAMYLCASSLGPHGTQYFGPGTRLLVL.

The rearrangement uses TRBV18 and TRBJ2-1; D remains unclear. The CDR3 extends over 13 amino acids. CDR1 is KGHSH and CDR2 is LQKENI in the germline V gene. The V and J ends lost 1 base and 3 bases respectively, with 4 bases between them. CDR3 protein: CASSPLSYNEQFF. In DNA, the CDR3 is TGTGCCAGCTCACCACTCAGCTACAATGAGCAGTTCTTC. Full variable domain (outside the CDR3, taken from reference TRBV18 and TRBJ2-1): NAGVMQNPRHLVRRRGQEARLRCSPMKGHSHVYWYRQLPEEGLKFMVYLQKENIIDESGMPKERFSAEFPKEGPSILRIQQVVRGDSAAYFCASSPLSYNEQFFGPGTRLTVL.

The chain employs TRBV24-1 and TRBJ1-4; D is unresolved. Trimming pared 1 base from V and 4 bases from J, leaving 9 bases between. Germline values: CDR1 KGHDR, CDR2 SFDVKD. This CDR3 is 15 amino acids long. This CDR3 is CATSDFAKLNEKLFF. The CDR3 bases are TGTGCCACCAGTGATTTCGCTAAACTTAATGAAAAACTGTTTTTT.

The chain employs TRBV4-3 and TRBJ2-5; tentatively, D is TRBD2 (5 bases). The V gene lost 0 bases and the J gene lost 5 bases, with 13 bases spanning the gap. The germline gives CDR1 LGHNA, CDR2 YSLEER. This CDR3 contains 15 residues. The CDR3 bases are TGCGCCAGCAGCCAAGATTTAGCGTTTATGGAGACCCAGTACTTC. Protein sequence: CASSQDLAFMETQYF.

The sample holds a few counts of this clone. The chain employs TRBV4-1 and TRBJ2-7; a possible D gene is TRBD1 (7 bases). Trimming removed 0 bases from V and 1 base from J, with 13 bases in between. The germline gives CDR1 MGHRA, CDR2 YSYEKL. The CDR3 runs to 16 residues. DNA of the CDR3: TGCGCCAGCAGCCAAGAGAAGGCAGGGGGGTCCTACGAGCAGTACTTC. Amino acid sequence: CASSQEKAGGSYEQYF.

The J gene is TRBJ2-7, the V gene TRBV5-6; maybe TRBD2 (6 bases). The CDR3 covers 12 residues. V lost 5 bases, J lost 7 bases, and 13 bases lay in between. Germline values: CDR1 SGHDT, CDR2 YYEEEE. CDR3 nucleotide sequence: TGTGCCAGCAGTCCCGGGGGTTGGGAGCAGTACTTC. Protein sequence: CASSPGGWEQYF. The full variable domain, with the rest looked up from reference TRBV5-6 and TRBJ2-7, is DAGVTQSPTHLIKTRGQQVTLRCSPKSGHDTVSWYQQALGQGPQFIFQYYEEEERQRGNFPDRFSGHQFPNYSSELNVNALLLGDSALYLCASSPGGWEQYFGPGTRLTVT.

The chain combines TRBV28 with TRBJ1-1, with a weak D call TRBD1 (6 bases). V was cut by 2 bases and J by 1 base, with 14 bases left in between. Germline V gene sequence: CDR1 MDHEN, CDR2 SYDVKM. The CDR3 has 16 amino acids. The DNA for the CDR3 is TGTGCCAGCAGTTTACCCACGGGGGGGGCGAACACTGAAGCTTTCTTT. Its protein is CASSLPTGGANTEAFF.

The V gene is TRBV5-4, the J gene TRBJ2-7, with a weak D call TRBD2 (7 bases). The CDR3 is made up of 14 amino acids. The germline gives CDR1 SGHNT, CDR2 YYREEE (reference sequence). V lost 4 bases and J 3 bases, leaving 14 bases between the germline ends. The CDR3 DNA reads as TGTGCCAGCAGCCCTAGGGGGGGGCTCTACGAGCAGTACTTC. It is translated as CASSPRGGLYEQYF. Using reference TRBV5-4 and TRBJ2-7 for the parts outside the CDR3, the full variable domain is ETGVTQSPTHLIKTRGQQVTLRCSSQSGHNTVSWYQQALGQGPQFIFQYYREEENGRGNFPPRFSGLQFPNYSSELNVNALELDDSALYLCASSPRGGLYEQYFGPGTRLTVT.

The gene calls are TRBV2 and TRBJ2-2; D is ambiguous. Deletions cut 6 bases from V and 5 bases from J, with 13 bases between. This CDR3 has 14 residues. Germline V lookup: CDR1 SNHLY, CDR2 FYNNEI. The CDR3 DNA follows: TGTGCCAGCAGCGACACGGTTAAGACCGGGGAGCTGTTTTTT. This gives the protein CASSDTVKTGELFF.

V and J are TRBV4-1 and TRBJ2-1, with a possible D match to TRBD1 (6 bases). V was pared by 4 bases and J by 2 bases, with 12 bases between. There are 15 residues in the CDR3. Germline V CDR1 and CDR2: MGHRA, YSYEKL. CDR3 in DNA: TGCGCCAGCAGCCTCAACAGGGACCCCTACAATGAGCAGTTCTTC. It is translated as CASSLNRDPYNEQFF.

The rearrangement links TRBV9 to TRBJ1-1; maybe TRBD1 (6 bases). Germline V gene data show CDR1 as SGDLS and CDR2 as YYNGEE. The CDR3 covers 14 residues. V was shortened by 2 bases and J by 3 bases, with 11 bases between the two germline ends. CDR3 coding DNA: TGTGCCAGCAGCGTTTCAGGGGCTGACACTGAAGCTTTCTTT. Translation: CASSVSGADTEAFF.